Sequencing of this T cell receptor beta chain was carried out in a study of blood T cell repertoires in COVID-19. Clones were sequenced by immunoSEQ multiplex PCR, and TCRdb holds only the in-frame ones, with some missing. The sample yields 20,000 to 30,000 clones, around 92% seen once. Germline V CDR1 and CDR2: MNHNS, SASEGT. Trimming at V came to 3 bases and at J to 0 bases, leaving 5 bases not matched to a gene. The CDR3 is 17 residues long. This clonotype was obtained from a human donor in a cohort sampled during active COVID-19. The chain recombines TRBV6-1 with TRBJ1-6, with TRBD1 identical over 7 bases. Sequences were obtained from peripheral blood. CDR3 nucleotide sequence: TGTGCCAGCAGTGAGGGACAGTCTAGCTCCTATAATTCACCCCTCCACTTT. This codes for CASSEGQSSSYNSPLHF.